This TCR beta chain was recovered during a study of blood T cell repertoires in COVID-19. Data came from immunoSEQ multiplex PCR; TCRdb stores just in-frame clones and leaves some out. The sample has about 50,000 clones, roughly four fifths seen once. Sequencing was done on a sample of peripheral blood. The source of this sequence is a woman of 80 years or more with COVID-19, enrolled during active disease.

CDR3 sequence reads: CASITNTGELFF. CDR3 nucleotides: TGTGCCAGCATCACTAACACCGGGGAGCTGTTTTTT. V gene TRBV6-5 combines with J gene TRBJ2-2; no clear D. The germline V gene encodes CDR1 MNHEY and CDR2 SVGAGI. Deletions cut 7 bases from V and 2 bases from J, with 5 bases between. This CDR3 has 12 amino acids.